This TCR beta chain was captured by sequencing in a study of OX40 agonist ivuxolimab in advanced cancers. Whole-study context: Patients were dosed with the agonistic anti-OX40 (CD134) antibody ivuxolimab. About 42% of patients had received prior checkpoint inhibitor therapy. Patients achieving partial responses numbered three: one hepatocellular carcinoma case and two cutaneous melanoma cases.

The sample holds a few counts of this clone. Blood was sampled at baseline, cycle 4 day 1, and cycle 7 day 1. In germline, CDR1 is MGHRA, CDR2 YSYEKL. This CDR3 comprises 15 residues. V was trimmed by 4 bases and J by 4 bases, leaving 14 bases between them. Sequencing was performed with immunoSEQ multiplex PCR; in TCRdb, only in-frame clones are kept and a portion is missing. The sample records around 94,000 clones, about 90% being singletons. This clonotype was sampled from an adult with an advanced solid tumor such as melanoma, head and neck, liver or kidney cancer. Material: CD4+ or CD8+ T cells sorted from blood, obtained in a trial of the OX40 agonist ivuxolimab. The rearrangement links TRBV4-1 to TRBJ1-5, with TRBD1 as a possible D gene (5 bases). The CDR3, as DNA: TGCGCCAGCAGCCCGGCTACGACAGTTAATCAGCCCCAGCATTTT. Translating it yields CASSPATTVNQPQHF.